This TCR beta chain was recorded in a study of cytomegalovirus exposure and HLA in healthy donors. As for this clone: The antigen is unknown.

PCR involved 60 Vbeta and 13 Jbeta primers. Clones were read by immunoSEQ multiplex PCR, and TCRdb kept only the in-frame ones, dropping some. This table holds about 270,000 clones, 65% to 85% found once. Overall study findings and caveats: TCR beta chain V- and J-gene trimming was linked, in a later analysis, to a missense variant in DCLRE1C.

The CDR3 runs 15 residues. In germline, CDR1 is MNHNY, CDR2 SVGAGI (reference sequence). Trimming cost V 0 bases and J 5 bases; bases outside gene matches: 1. The specimen was PBMCs. This receptor was identified in a female donor in good health and CMV-seronegative. This chain connects TRBV6-6 to TRBJ2-7; 13 bases fit TRBD2. Written as DNA, the CDR3 is TGTGCCAGCAGTTACTCGGGACTAGCGGGACACGAGCAGTACTTC. Amino acid sequence: CASSYSGLAGHEQYF.